The sequence of this T cell receptor (beta chain) was determined in a study of cytotoxic CD8 clonotypes in ibrutinib-treated CLL. On the study more broadly: Response samples were taken after a median around 11 months of treatment, range 6 to 36. Samples showed on average about 280,000 productive templates and approximately 94,000 productive rearrangements.

The CDR3 runs 15 residues. Germline loops: CDR1 MDHEN, CDR2 SYDVKM. J was trimmed by 6 bases and V by 9 bases; bases with no gene match: 12. The intended depth for sequencing was 1 in 200,000 to 1 in 1 million T cells. The repertoire was sequenced with immunoSEQ multiplex PCR; TCRdb's copy has only in-frame clones and lacks some. The sample consists of 250,000 to 350,000 clones, around 69% of them appearing once. Material: PBMCs, obtained at disease progression, from a patient treated with ibrutinib. The sequence derives from a human donor with chronic lymphocytic leukemia. This sequence joins TRBV28 and TRBJ2-2, with 8 bases identical to TRBD2. CDR3 sequence reads: CASLQPGLESGELFF. The DNA for the CDR3 is TGTGCCAGTTTACAACCGGGACTAGAGTCCGGGGAGCTGTTTTTT.